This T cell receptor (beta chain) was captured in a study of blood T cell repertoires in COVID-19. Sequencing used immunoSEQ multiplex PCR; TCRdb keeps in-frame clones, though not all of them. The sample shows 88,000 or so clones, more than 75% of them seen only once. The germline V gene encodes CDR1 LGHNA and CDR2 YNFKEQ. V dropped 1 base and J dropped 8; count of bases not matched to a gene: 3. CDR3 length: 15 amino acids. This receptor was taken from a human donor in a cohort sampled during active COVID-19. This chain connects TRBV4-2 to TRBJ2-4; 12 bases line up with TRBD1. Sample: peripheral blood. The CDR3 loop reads CASSQGGQGADIQYF. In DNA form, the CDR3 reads TGTGCCAGCAGCCAAGGGGGACAGGGGGCGGACATTCAGTACTTC.